The 30 T cell receptor beta chains reported below all come from one sample, sequenced in a study of cytomegalovirus exposure and HLA in healthy donors. A multiplex PCR was run with 60 Vbeta primers and 13 Jbeta primers. Profiled with immunoSEQ multiplex PCR; TCRdb holds only in-frame clones, not every one. The sample holds some 180,000 clones, more than 75% seen once. Sequenced: PBMCs. The receptors come from a man in his forties in good health and CMV-seronegative.

The chain joins TRBV19 to TRBJ2-2, with a tentative D call TRBD2 (7 bases). Germline V CDR1 and CDR2: LNHDA, SQIVND (reference sequence). Between the trimmed V and J ends, which lost 6 bases and 2 bases, there was a span of 19 bases. The CDR3 sequence is 17 residues long. CDR3 amino acids: CASRRGGWDPNTGELFF. The CDR3 nucleotides read TGTGCCAGTAGGAGGGGGGGGTGGGACCCCAACACCGGGGAGCTGTTTTTT.

As to this clone: At the DNA level, this CDR3 is encoded by other sequences in the same sample as well. The chain uses TRBV2 and TRBJ1-5; D may be TRBD1 (5 bases). Germline-derived CDR1 and CDR2 are SNHLY and FYNNEI. This CDR3 spans 15 amino acids. The germline V and J ends were trimmed by 6 bases and 0 bases, with 12 bases remaining between them. This chain's CDR3 is CASSGGGASNQPQHF. Written as DNA, the CDR3 is TGTGCCAGCAGCGGGGGGGGAGCTAGCAATCAGCCCCAGCATTTT. Full variable domain (remainder filled in from reference TRBV2 and TRBJ1-5): EPEVTQTPSHQVTQMGQEVILRCVPISNHLYFYWYRQILGQKVEFLVSFYNNEISEKSEIFDDQFSVERPDGSNFTLKIRSTKLEDSAMYFCASSGGGASNQPQHFGDGTRLSIL.

V usage is TRBV5-4 and J usage is TRBJ1-5; D is unclear. Trimming took 1 base from V and 1 from J, leaving 6 bases between them. CDR3 length: 14 amino acids. Germline V gives CDR1 SGHNT, CDR2 YYREEE (reference sequence). The CDR3 coding sequence is TGTGCCAGCAGCTTGAGCGTAAGCAATCAGCCCCAGCATTTT. It specifies CASSLSVSNQPQHF. The whole variable domain, filled in from reference TRBV5-4 and TRBJ1-5, reads ETGVTQSPTHLIKTRGQQVTLRCSSQSGHNTVSWYQQALGQGPQFIFQYYREEENGRGNFPPRFSGLQFPNYSSELNVNALELDDSALYLCASSLSVSNQPQHFGDGTRLSIL.

The chain uses TRBV9 and TRBJ2-5; 7 bases are a match to TRBD1. Trimming took 3 bases from V and 5 from J; bases not matched to a gene: 10. The length of the CDR3 is 15 residues. Germline V gene data show CDR1 as SGDLS and CDR2 as YYNGEE. The CDR3 region has the DNA TGTGCCAGCAGCGCCACGACAGGGTCGTGGGAGACCCAGTACTTC. It specifies CASSATTGSWETQYF.

The chain has TRBV18 and TRBJ2-1, with 12 nucleotides matching TRBD2. Per germline, CDR1 KGHSH and CDR2 LQKENI. The CDR3 has 21 amino acids. J gave up 1 base and V 1 base, and 14 bases lay outside the gene matches. In DNA form, the CDR3 reads TGTGCCAGCTCACCACAAGGTCTACAACTAGCGGGGGGACAATCCTACAATGAGCAGTTCTTC. Residues: CASSPQGLQLAGGQSYNEQFF.

The chain has TRBV30 and TRBJ1-5, with 9 bases identical to TRBD1. The CDR3 contains 15 residues. Trimming at V came to 3 bases and at J to 6 bases, leaving 9 bases not matched to a gene. The germline V gene has CDR1 GTSNPN and CDR2 SVGIG (reference sequence). In DNA, the CDR3 is TGTGCCTGGAGCCTTCCGGGACAGGGAAGTCAGCCCCAGCATTTT. Its protein product is CAWSLPGQGSQPQHF.

A single count supports this clone. J is TRBJ1-2 and V is TRBV2; 9 bases are a match to TRBD1. V shed 10 bases and J 2 bases; nucleotides not matched to a gene: 5. Looked up from germline, CDR1 is SNHLY and CDR2 is FYNNEI. CDR3 length equals 13 residues. CDR3 residues: CAIRQGGNYGYTF. CDR3 in DNA: TGTGCCATACGACAGGGGGGGAACTATGGCTACACCTTC.

The J gene is TRBJ2-5, the V gene TRBV28; tentatively, D is TRBD2 (6 bases). V gave up 7 bases and J gave up 5 bases, with 26 bases separating them. Germline V gene data show CDR1 as MDHEN and CDR2 as SYDVKM. CDR3 size: 17 residues. CDR3 in DNA: TGTGCCAGCAAAGATCCTAGGAGGGCCTCCCGTAGGGAGACCCAGTACTTC. Translation: CASKDPRRASRRETQYF.

Here the CDR3 reads CASSILAGGPLETQYF. Here the CDR3 DNA reads TGTGCCAGCAGCATCCTAGCGGGGGGGCCATTAGAGACCCAGTACTTC. The J gene is TRBJ2-5, the V gene TRBV9, with 12 bases lining up with TRBD2. The V gene's germline CDR1 is SGDLS and CDR2 YYNGEE. V lost 4 bases and J lost 4; bases outside the gene matches: 8. The CDR3 has 16 residues.

As regards this clone: The germline gene is not matched at one end of the junction; a read error may be the cause. Other DNA sequences in this sample translate to the same CDR3. The chain is built from TRBV7-7 and TRBJ2-5, with no clear D. The germline CDR1 and CDR2 sequences are SSHAT and FNYEAQ (reference sequence). This CDR3 spans 13 amino acids. This CDR3 is CASSLTRQETQYF. CDR3 coding DNA: TGTGCTAGCAGCTTAACACGTCAAGAGACCCAGTACTTC.

The chain recombines TRBV7-9 with TRBJ2-7; 8 bases align to TRBD1. This CDR3 spans 14 amino acids. The germline V gene encodes CDR1 SEHNR and CDR2 FQNEAQ (reference sequence). V lost 0 bases to trimming and J lost 5 bases; unmatched junction nucleotides: 3. CDR3: CASSLAQGADEQYF. CDR3 nucleotides: TGTGCCAGCAGCTTAGCCCAGGGGGCGGACGAGCAGTACTTC.

The chain employs TRBV28 and TRBJ1-6; D unresolved. Trimming shortened V by 3 bases and J by 10 bases, and 19 bases separated the two germline ends. CDR3 length: 16 residues. Germline V CDR1 and CDR2: MDHEN, SYDVKM. The CDR3, as DNA: TGTGCCAGCAGTTTGGGCCGGCGGGGAGGCCGGTCACCCCTCCACTTT. The encoded protein is CASSLGRRGGRSPLHF.

This clone occurred once. The chain links TRBV6-5 to TRBJ2-5, with 11 bases lining up with TRBD1. The CDR3 runs to 16 residues. Germline V lookup: CDR1 MNHEY, CDR2 SVGAGI. V shed 0 bases, J shed 2 bases, and the junction held 2 bases outside the gene matches. This CDR3 is CASSYSGTGGQETQYF. CDR3 coding DNA: TGTGCCAGCAGTTACTCTGGGACAGGGGGACAAGAGACCCAGTACTTC.

This clone was counted between two and nine times. This chain joins TRBV28 and TRBJ1-2; 11 bases fit TRBD1. Germline V gene sequence: CDR1 MDHEN, CDR2 SYDVKM. The CDR3 sequence is 14 residues long. Trimming cost V 3 bases and J 3 bases; bases outside gene matches: 0. The CDR3 region has the DNA TGTGCCAGCAGTTTGGGACAGGGGGACTATGGCTACACCTTC. This translates into CASSLGQGDYGYTF.

The chain uses TRBV19 and TRBJ1-2; 9 positions agree with TRBD1. V trimming: 5 bases; J trimming: 5 bases; junction bases outside the gene matches: 6. Per germline, CDR1 LNHDA and CDR2 SQIVND (reference sequence). The CDR3 sequence is 14 residues long. The CDR3 here is CASSERDREYGYTF. CDR3 nucleotides: TGTGCCAGTAGTGAACGGGACAGGGAGTATGGCTACACCTTC.

The chain links TRBV6-5 to TRBJ1-1; TRBD1 matches 7 bases. This CDR3 has 15 amino acids. The germline V gene has CDR1 MNHEY and CDR2 SVGAGI. V lost 5 bases to trimming and J lost 1 base; unmatched junction nucleotides: 7. As DNA, the CDR3 is TGTGCCAGCAGTGCATCACAGGGGTGGAACACTGAAGCTTTCTTT. Translation: CASSASQGWNTEAFF.

V and J are TRBV6-6 and TRBJ1-5, with D perhaps matching TRBD1 (6 bases). Germline lookup yields CDR1 MNHNY and CDR2 SVGAGI (reference sequence). The CDR3 runs 15 residues. V was shortened by 5 bases and J by 0 bases, with 11 bases between the two germline ends. Written as DNA, the CDR3 is TGTGCCAGCAGTCTAAGACAGGCTAGCAATCAGCCCCAGCATTTT. Residues: CASSLRQASNQPQHF.

This chain links TRBV19 with TRBJ1-1; 9 positions agree with TRBD1. The germline gives CDR1 LNHDA, CDR2 SQIVND (reference sequence). The CDR3 covers 15 residues. V trimming: 6 bases; J trimming: 0 bases; junction bases outside the gene matches: 5. The CDR3 loop reads CASRAWTGVNTEAFF. CDR3 bases: TGTGCCAGTAGGGCTTGGACAGGGGTGAACACTGAAGCTTTCTTT.

This chain links TRBV5-4 with TRBJ1-1, with 9 bases fitting TRBD1. V shed 5 bases, J shed 4 bases, and the junction held 9 bases outside the gene matches. The CDR3 has 15 residues. Per the germline V gene, CDR1 is SGHNT and CDR2 is YYREEE (reference sequence). CDR3 sequence: CASRHSGQGVTEAFF. The CDR3 region has the DNA TGTGCCAGCAGACACTCGGGACAGGGAGTCACTGAAGCTTTCTTT.

The rearrangement uses TRBV28 and TRBJ2-5, with 7 bases fitting TRBD2. J gave up 3 bases and V 6 bases, and 10 bases lay outside the gene matches. This CDR3 is built from 15 residues. Per the germline V gene, CDR1 is MDHEN and CDR2 is SYDVKM. CDR3 in DNA: TGTGCCAGCAGCCAGCCTATGAGCGGGAAAGAGACCCAGTACTTC. The encoded protein is CASSQPMSGKETQYF.

CDR3 nucleotides: TGTGCCAGCAGTTTATGGGGGAGAGGGCCCTCCTACGAGCAGTACTTC. Its protein product is CASSLWGRGPSYEQYF. The rearrangement uses TRBV28 and TRBJ2-7; a possible D gene is TRBD2 (5 bases). This CDR3 spans 16 amino acids. From germline, CDR1 is MDHEN and CDR2 SYDVKM. V lost 0 bases, J lost 0 bases, and 12 bases lay in between. The whole variable domain, remainder taken from reference TRBV28 and TRBJ2-7, is DVKVTQSSRYLVKRTGEKVFLECVQDMDHENMFWYRQDPGLGLRLIYFSYDVKMKEKGDIPEGYSVSREKKERFSLILESASTNQTSMYLCASSLWGRGPSYEQYFGPGTRLTVT.

This clone was detected only once. The chain employs TRBV7-9 and TRBJ2-5; D is unresolved. This CDR3 contains 12 residues. The germline V gene encodes CDR1 SEHNR and CDR2 FQNEAQ (reference sequence). V shed 1 base and J shed 5 bases, with 5 bases lying between them. The DNA of the CDR3 is TGTGCCAGCAGCTTAGTCTTGGAGACCCAGTACTTC. Residues: CASSLVLETQYF.

This clone was detected only once. V usage is TRBV11-3 and J usage is TRBJ2-7, with TRBD2 identical over 8 bases. CDR1 is SGHNT and CDR2 is YENEEA in the germline V gene. The CDR3 has 15 amino acids. V trimming: 5 bases; J trimming: 6 bases; junction bases outside the gene matches: 12. CDR3 coding DNA: TGTGCCAGCAGCCCGACCCCGGGGGGGTTGGGCGAGCAGTACTTC. Its protein is CASSPTPGGLGEQYF.

The rearrangement joins TRBV2 to TRBJ2-1; 9 positions agree with TRBD2. The CDR3 has 15 residues. The germline gives CDR1 SNHLY, CDR2 FYNNEI. The junction had 6 bases not matched to a gene; V was cut back by 6 bases and J by 3 bases. The CDR3 loop is CASRTLAGGYNEQFF. In DNA form, the CDR3 reads TGTGCCAGCAGGACACTAGCGGGCGGCTACAATGAGCAGTTCTTC.

The chain joins TRBV5-1 to TRBJ2-2; D perhaps matches TRBD1 (5 bases). The V and J ends lost 6 bases and 0 bases respectively, with 6 bases between them. CDR3 length: 13 amino acids. Germline V lookup: CDR1 SGHRS, CDR2 YFSETQ. In nucleotides, the CDR3 is TGCGCCAGCAAGGGGCCGAACACCGGGGAGCTGTTTTTT. Residues: CASKGPNTGELFF.

The table lists this clone with a few counts. This sequence joins TRBV19 and TRBJ2-5; maybe TRBD2 (5 bases). The length of the CDR3 is 17 residues. From germline, CDR1 is LNHDA and CDR2 SQIVND (reference sequence). The ends were cut back, 0 bases at V and 1 base at J, with 15 bases in the middle. The CDR3 DNA reads as TGTGCCAGTAGTATAGATCCCCCGGGGAGCGGCCAAGAGACCCAGTACTTC. This gives the protein CASSIDPPGSGQETQYF.

Comments on this clone: The sample carries other DNA sequences with the same CDR3. This rearrangement joins TRBV29-1 to TRBJ2-1; D unresolved. Germline CDR1 and CDR2: SQVTM and ANQGSEA. V was cut by 5 bases and J by 1 base, with 12 bases left in between. The CDR3 loop spans 14 amino acids. The CDR3 DNA sequence: TGCAGCGTTAGCCTCCAAAGTTCCTACAATGAGCAGTTCTTC. It yields the protein CSVSLQSSYNEQFF.

This clone was detected only a few times. The rearrangement links TRBV2 to TRBJ1-2; tentative D call: TRBD1 (5 bases). Trimming removed 1 base from V and 9 bases from J, with 15 bases in between. The CDR3 has 14 residues. Germline V gives CDR1 SNHLY, CDR2 FYNNEI. This CDR3 is CASSEGQGGSSYTF. The CDR3 coding sequence is TGTGCCAGCAGTGAAGGGCAGGGAGGGTCTAGCTACACCTTC.

This clone has a handful of counts. This chain links TRBV14 with TRBJ1-2; D unclear. Deletions cut 0 bases from V and 4 bases from J, with 6 bases between. CDR1 and CDR2 from the germline V gene are SGHDN and FVKESK. This CDR3 is built from 13 residues. The chain's CDR3 is CASSQDPSYGYTF. The DNA for the CDR3 is TGTGCCAGCAGCCAAGATCCGTCCTATGGCTACACCTTC.

The rearrangement uses TRBV14 and TRBJ2-7; 8 positions agree with TRBD1. CDR1 is SGHDN, CDR2 FVKESK, per germline. V shed 4 bases, J shed 4 bases, and the junction held 6 bases outside the gene matches. This CDR3 comprises 14 residues. The CDR3 DNA follows: TGTGCCAGCAGCCGGACAGGGATTATGTACGAGCAGTACTTC. It specifies CASSRTGIMYEQYF. Variable domain in full (rest from reference TRBV14 and TRBJ2-7): EAGVTQFPSHSVIEKGQTVTLRCDPISGHDNLYWYRRVMGKEIKFLLHFVKESKQDESGMPNNRFLAERTGGTYSTLKVQPAELEDSGVYFCASSRTGIMYEQYFGPGTRLTVT.